This T cell receptor (beta chain) originates from a study of CD8 T cells in Susac syndrome. Study overall: There were five or six sequenced Susac syndrome patients with active disease and fewer than 10 in remission.

Germline V lookup: CDR1 SGHRS, CDR2 YFSETQ. The CDR3 has 15 amino acids. V was trimmed by 6 bases and J by 1 base, leaving 16 bases between them. An amount of RNA that ranged from roughly 0.5 to 1 ug was reverse transcribed with random hexamers. By means of immunoSEQ multiplex PCR, TCR beta CDR3 spanning 54 Vbeta and 13 Jbeta underwent amplification. One entry per CDR3 protein, called by TCRdb with MiXCR from the immunoSEQ multiplex PCR reads. Of some 200,000 distinct CDR3 sequences listed, nearly 97% were seen once; the top ten hold 0.098%. Findings and caveats of the study: The study conceded that relatively few individuals underwent its TCR sequencing and HLA analysis.

As to this clonotype: What it binds is not known.

The chain is built from TRBV5-1 and TRBJ2-5, with D possibly TRBD1 on 6 matching bases. Sequencing input: CD4+ T cells from PBMCs. The sequence was obtained from a human donor with Susac syndrome. CDR3 protein: CASTLLQGRQETQYF. The CDR3 nucleotides read TGCGCCAGCACTCTTTTACAGGGACGCCAAGAGACCCAGTACTTC.